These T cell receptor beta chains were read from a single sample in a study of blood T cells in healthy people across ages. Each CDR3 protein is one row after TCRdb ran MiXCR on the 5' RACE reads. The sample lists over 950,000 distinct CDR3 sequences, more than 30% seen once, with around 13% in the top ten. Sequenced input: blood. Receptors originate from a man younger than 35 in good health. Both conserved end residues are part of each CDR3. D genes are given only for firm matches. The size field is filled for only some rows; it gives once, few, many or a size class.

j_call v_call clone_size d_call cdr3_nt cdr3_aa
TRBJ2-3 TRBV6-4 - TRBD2 TGTGCCAGCAGTGAAGGTAGCGGGGGTAACACAGATACGCAGTATTTT CASSEGSGGNTDTQYF
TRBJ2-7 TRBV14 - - TGTGCCAGCAGCCAAGAGTACGGCAGGCCCTACGAGCAGTACTTC CASSQEYGRPYEQYF
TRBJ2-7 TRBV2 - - TGTGCCAGCGCCGAGGCCCACTGGTCCTACGAGCAGTACTTC CASAEAHWSYEQYF
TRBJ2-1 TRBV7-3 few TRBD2 TGTGCCAGCAGCTTATTACCCGGGGGGAACAATGAGCAGTTCTTC CASSLLPGGNNEQFF
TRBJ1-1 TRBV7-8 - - TGTGCCAGCAGCTTAGGGGGGACCACCCCTGAAGCTTTCTTT CASSLGGTTPEAFF
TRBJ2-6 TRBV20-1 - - TGCAGTGCTAGAGATCTCGGGGGCTCTGGGGCCAACGTCCTGACTTTC CSARDLGGSGANVLTF
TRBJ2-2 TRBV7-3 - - TGTGCCAGCAGCTTAAATAGGGGCACCGGGGAGCTGTTTTTT CASSLNRGTGELFF
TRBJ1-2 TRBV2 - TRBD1 TGTGCCAGCAGTGAGGGGACAGGCTACAACTATGGCTACACCTTC CASSEGTGYNYGYTF
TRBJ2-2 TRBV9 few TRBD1 TGTGCCAGCAGCGTACTCGGGTCGGGACAGGGTCACGGGGAGCTGTTTTTT CASSVLGSGQGHGELFF
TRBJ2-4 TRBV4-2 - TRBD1 TGTGCCAGCAGCCAAGCCTTCACAGGGGAAGGGAACATTCAGTACTTC CASSQAFTGEGNIQYF
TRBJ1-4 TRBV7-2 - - TGTGCCAGCAGCCCCCGGGACTGGAGTCAAAAACTGTTTTTT CASSPRDWSQKLFF
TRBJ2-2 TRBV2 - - TGTGCCAGCAGTGGGCAGCGCACCGGGGAGCTGTTTTTT CASSGQRTGELFF